Shown below are 2 T cell receptor beta chains from a single sample sequenced in a study of T cell repertoires in cytomegalovirus infection. Which antigens these TCRs recognize remains unknown. TCRdb re-called the reads with MiXCR, one entry per CDR3 protein. The sample lists roughly 920,000 distinct CDR3 sequences, less than 35% occurring once. The sample consisted of cultured CD8+ T cells from PBMCs, taken from culture after CMV antigen stimulation. All receptors derive from a human donor in good health (CMV status not recorded). Some clones in this sample may be carry-over from other donors' samples.

For this clonotype: Just one base apart from a much larger clone, this may be a read error. This rearrangement joins TRBV7-2 to TRBJ1-5; D ambiguous. The CDR3 has 15 residues. The V gene lost 3 bases and the J gene lost 6 bases, with 15 bases spanning the gap. CDR1 is SGHTA, CDR2 FQGNSA, per germline. The CDR3 DNA is TGTGCCAGCAGCTTCTTTCCCCAGGTCAGTCAGCCCCAGCATTTT. Translated: CASSFFPQVSQPQHF. The whole variable domain, filled in from reference TRBV7-2 and TRBJ1-5, reads GAGVSQSPSNKVTEKGKDVELRCDPISGHTALYWYRQSLGQGLEFLIYFQGNSAPDKSGLPSDRFSAERTGGSVSTLTIQRTQQEDSAVYLCASSFFPQVSQPQHFGDGTRLSIL.

The gene calls are TRBV27 and TRBJ2-7; perhaps TRBD1 as D (5 bases). Trimming removed 6 bases at V and 0 bases at J, with 15 bases between. CDR1 is MNHEY and CDR2 is SMNVEV in the germline V gene (reference sequence). CDR3 size: 15 residues. CDR3 sequence (DNA): TGTGCCAGCAGCGCGGTAGGGCAGGGCTCCTACGAGCAGTACTTC. It specifies CASSAVGQGSYEQYF.